This T cell receptor (beta chain) was captured by sequencing in a study of T cells after yellow fever vaccination. The CDR3 sequence is 17 residues long. TCRdb processed the 5' RACE reads anew with MiXCR; each CDR3 protein has one entry. The sample gives hundreds of thousands of distinct CDR3 sequences, about a sixth of which show up once; roughly 17% is in the top ten. Study findings and constraints: It was the secondary response that reached its peak faster, day 5 versus 15, but it was weaker.

This clonotype was seen at least ten times. The antigen is not known. The chain is built from TRBV1 and TRBJ1-5. TRBV1 is labeled a pseudogene. This clonotype was obtained from a man between 18 and 29 years old who received the YFV17D yellow fever vaccine. Material: PBMCs, obtained less than 6 days after the first yellow fever vaccination. DNA of the CDR3: TGCACCAGCAGCCAAGATGGGAAGGGCCGGCACAATCAGCCCCAGCATTTT. Protein sequence: CTSSQDGKGRHNQPQHF.